The rows below give T cell receptor beta chains drawn from one sample of a study of cytomegalovirus exposure and HLA in healthy donors. TCRdb keeps only in-frame clones here, not all; method: immunoSEQ multiplex PCR. The table includes around 120,000 clones, 78% detected once. The sample was PBMCs. All receptors derive from a woman aged 40 to 49 in good health and CMV-seronegative. CDR3s leave out the opening cysteine and the closing phenylalanine or tryptophan. D genes are given only for firm matches.

d_call | j_call | v_call | cdr3_aa
- | TRBJ2-2 | TRBV7-2 | ASSFWSGVTGELF
TRBD2 | TRBJ2-3 | TRBV7-3 | ASSFTSGHGADTQY
- | TRBJ1-2 | TRBV19 | ASSLAARQVDYGYT
- | TRBJ1-1 | TRBV5-1 | ASSPSGHGNTEAF
TRBD2 | TRBJ2-7 | TRBV15 | ATSRDEGGADYEQY
- | TRBJ1-5 | TRBV6-1 | ASSGAADQPQH
TRBD2 | TRBJ2-2 | TRBV27 | ASSTSGRDGELF
- | TRBJ1-1 | TRBV11-2 | ASSLDPFRDKRRTEAF
- | TRBJ2-3 | TRBV4-2 | ASSKQDRAGLAGNADTQY
TRBD1 | TRBJ1-5 | TRBV6-1 | ASRRQGGQPQH
- | TRBJ2-3 | TRBV7-9 | ASSRRQAQSTDTQY
- | TRBJ1-4 | TRBV27 | ASSPRQGPNEKLF
TRBD1 | TRBJ2-3 | TRBV5-1 | ASSWTGPTDTQY
TRBD2 | TRBJ2-1 | TRBV28 | ASSPRLAGFNEQF
TRBD2 | TRBJ2-3 | TRBV28 | ASSPQSSLAVVSTDTQY
- | TRBJ1-1 | TRBV30 | AWSRGGTEAF
- | TRBJ1-4 | TRBV15 | ATSRDPGVEKLF
- | TRBJ2-3 | TRBV7-6 | ASSLRGSTDTQY
- | TRBJ1-5 | TRBV6-1 | ASSEGKGGAQPQH
- | TRBJ2-5 | TRBV27 | ASRGELRDGETQY
- | TRBJ1-4 | TRBV27 | ASLPQGGDSEKLF
- | TRBJ1-1 | TRBV6-5 | ASRLRIMNTEAF
- | TRBJ2-7 | TRBV5-4 | ASSLAGTYEQY
- | TRBJ2-6 | TRBV7-3 | ASSLSSGANGLT
TRBD2 | TRBJ2-1 | TRBV18 | ASSPSGGKNEQF
TRBD2 | TRBJ2-4 | TRBV29-1 | SVAFAGLGAVAKNSQY
TRBD1 | TRBJ1-4 | TRBV2 | ARGDGPMGQPNEKLF
TRBD2 | TRBJ2-5 | TRBV19 | ASSISLAGGRVAQY
TRBD1 | TRBJ2-1 | TRBV9 | ASSVAPRQGTNEQF
- | TRBJ1-1 | TRBV15 | ATSMTHNTEAF
- | TRBJ1-5 | TRBV18 | ASSSGIPSNQPQH
- | TRBJ1-1 | TRBV7-3 | ASSLIRGSEAF
- | TRBJ2-7 | TRBV18 | ASSYQGGLYEQY
TRBD2 | TRBJ2-7 | TRBV2 | ASKSLAGESGVY
TRBD2 | TRBJ2-2 | TRBV7-8 | ASSLRAGGGSGELF
- | TRBJ2-1 | TRBV28 | ASSLLAAGQF
TRBD2 | TRBJ2-2 | TRBV7-8 | ASSPHIGTSEISSGELF
TRBD2 | TRBJ2-3 | TRBV5-1 | ASSPGAGRGTDTQY
TRBD2 | TRBJ2-3 | TRBV28 | ASSQQRDTDTQY
- | TRBJ2-7 | TRBV28 | ASTTPSYEQY
- | TRBJ2-5 | TRBV5-1 | ASSAGMGETQY
- | TRBJ1-1 | TRBV27 | ASSFLGQGGFGTEAF
TRBD2 | TRBJ2-7 | TRBV6-6 | ASSSNSGGEGYEQY
- | TRBJ2-5 | TRBV15 | ATSRKRAGGQETQY
- | TRBJ1-5 | TRBV6-5 | ASSPGDNQPQH
- | TRBJ1-2 | TRBV7-9 | ASSLVGVGSGGYT
TRBD1 | TRBJ1-4 | TRBV5-1 | ASSLDRGDEKLF
- | TRBJ1-4 | TRBV28 | ASSFISGIGEKLF